The TCR beta chain described here comes from a study of cytomegalovirus exposure and HLA in healthy donors. Study-level information: Among the 300 to 450 genotyped donors, approximately 82% were placed in the Caucasian-associated ancestry cluster. General study results and limits: Trimming of TCR beta V- and J-genes showed a link, identified in a later analysis, to a missense DCLRE1C variant. Presence/absence analysis assumed near-uniform sequencing depth across donors.

60 Vbeta and 13 Jbeta primers were used in PCR. The table came from immunoSEQ multiplex PCR; TCRdb's copy has only in-frame clones and leaves some out. Among some 180,000 clones listed, roughly 80% were seen once. Comments on this clone: What it binds is not known.

In germline, CDR1 is SGHKS, CDR2 YYEKEE (reference sequence). CDR3 size: 12 residues. V lost 0 bases, J lost 9 bases, and 10 bases lay in between. The sequenced material came from PBMCs. The source of this sequence is a man aged 35 to 55 in good health and CMV-seronegative. V usage is TRBV5-5 and J usage is TRBJ2-7, with unresolved D. For the CDR3, the DNA is TGTGCCAGCAGCTTGGAGCGTGGGTTGCAGTACTTC. Translation gives CASSLERGLQYF.